The 30 T cell receptor beta chains in this list originate from one sample, sequenced in a study of cytomegalovirus exposure and HLA in healthy donors. PCR used 60 Vbeta primers and 13 Jbeta primers. Clones were sequenced by immunoSEQ multiplex PCR, and TCRdb holds only the in-frame ones, with some missing. The sample consists of approximately 160,000 clones, about 65% of them appearing once. Source material: PBMCs. The origin of the receptors is a woman between 18 and 29 years old in good health and CMV-seropositive.

The gene calls are TRBV5-1 and TRBJ2-1; D is possibly TRBD2 (6 bases). The CDR3 loop spans 15 amino acids. Trimming left V 2 bases short and J 9 bases short, with 18 bases between. The germline V gene encodes CDR1 SGHRS and CDR2 YFSETQ. CDR3 region: CASSFPAGPGLEQFF. The CDR3 region has the DNA TGCGCCAGCAGCTTCCCCGCGGGACCCGGCCTTGAGCAGTTCTTC. The full variable domain, with the rest looked up from reference TRBV5-1 and TRBJ2-1, is KAGVTQTPRYLIKTRGQQVTLSCSPISGHRSVSWYQQTPGQGLQFLFEYFSETQRNKGNFPGRFSGRQFSNSRSEMNVSTLELGDSALYLCASSFPAGPGLEQFFGPGTRLTVL.

This clone was seen a handful of times. The chain couples TRBV27 to TRBJ1-4; 7 bases line up with TRBD1. Germline values: CDR1 MNHEY, CDR2 SMNVEV (reference sequence). Trimming removed 10 bases from V and 5 bases from J; junction bases left unmatched: 13. This CDR3 has 15 residues. The CDR3 loop reads CATRSPSGGNEKLFF. The CDR3 region has the DNA TGTGCCACCCGGTCCCCGTCAGGGGGGAATGAAAAACTGTTTTTT.

This chain links TRBV30 with TRBJ2-1, with a tentative D call TRBD1 (5 bases). Trimming pared 4 bases from V and 7 bases from J, leaving 20 bases between. The CDR3 has 15 residues. Germline assignment: CDR1 GTSNPN and CDR2 SVGIG (reference sequence). CDR3 nucleotide sequence: TGTGCCTGGAATCGACCGATGGGGCACGGAAATGAGCAGTTCTTC. Translation gives CAWNRPMGHGNEQFF.

The CDR3 protein is CASIDEYGVAGRELFF. The CDR3 bases are TGTGCCAGTATCGATGAGTATGGGGTCGCAGGGAGGGAGCTGTTTTTT. J is TRBJ2-2 and V is TRBV19; weak D call: TRBD1 (5 bases). The CDR3 is 16 amino acids. Germline loops: CDR1 LNHDA, CDR2 SQIVND (reference sequence). V lost 7 bases and J 9 bases, leaving 24 bases between the germline ends.

This clone has a single count. The rearrangement links TRBV6-1 to TRBJ2-5; D is perhaps TRBD2 (7 bases). The CDR3 sequence is 15 residues long. V lost 5 bases, J lost 4 bases, and 17 bases lay in between. Germline-derived CDR1 and CDR2 are MNHNS and SASEGT. The CDR3 protein is CASSTSWGGAETQYF. CDR3 in DNA: TGTGCCAGCAGTACCAGTTGGGGGGGGGCAGAGACCCAGTACTTC.

This chain links TRBV10-3 with TRBJ1-1; 10 bases align to TRBD1. The CDR3 totals 14 residues. Germline values: CDR1 ENHRY, CDR2 SYGVKD. J gave up 1 base and V 4 bases, and 0 bases lay outside the gene matches. The CDR3 reads CAISGTGGNTEAFF. In nucleotides, the CDR3 is TGTGCCATCAGTGGGACAGGGGGGAACACTGAAGCTTTCTTT.

This clone came up a few times. This chain uses TRBV30 with TRBJ1-5; D might be TRBD1 (5 bases). CDR1 and CDR2 from the germline V gene are GTSNPN and SVGIG (reference sequence). Trimming removed 5 bases from V and 2 bases from J, with 16 bases in between. The CDR3 length is 15 residues. The CDR3 sequence: CAWQQQEGGNQPQHF. DNA for the CDR3: TGTGCCTGGCAACAACAGGAGGGAGGCAATCAGCCCCAGCATTTT.

The chain couples TRBV4-1 to TRBJ1-2; D call uncertain. The CDR3 runs to 15 residues. CDR1 and CDR2 (germline): MGHRA, YSYEKL. V dropped 1 base and J dropped 2 bases, with 11 bases sitting between them. CDR3 nucleotides: TGCGCCAGCAGCCAAGTAGCGACTGAGAACTATGGCTACACCTTC. The encoded protein is CASSQVATENYGYTF.

The V call is TRBV6-6, the J call TRBJ2-3; 12 bases match TRBD1. The V segment lost 3 bases and the J segment 9 bases; nucleotides outside the gene matches: 10. From germline, CDR1 is MNHNY and CDR2 SVGAGI (reference sequence). The length of the CDR3 is 16 residues. The chain's CDR3 is CASSYQLGQGAATQYF. CDR3 in DNA: TGTGCCAGCAGTTATCAGCTGGGACAGGGGGCGGCGACGCAGTATTTT.

The rearrangement links TRBV7-6 to TRBJ2-1; D might be TRBD1 (5 bases). The germline V gene has CDR1 SGHVS and CDR2 FNYEAQ. The V end lost 2 bases, the J end lost 0 bases, and 14 bases lay between the germline ends. The CDR3 is 17 residues long. This CDR3 is CASSLRAGPSSYNEQFF. The CDR3 DNA reads TGTGCCAGCAGCTTAAGGGCAGGGCCTAGCTCCTACAATGAGCAGTTCTTC.

This clone showed up just a few times. The V gene is TRBV6-4, the J gene TRBJ2-6, with 7 bases lining up with TRBD1. V lost 5 bases and J lost 1; bases outside the gene matches: 11. This CDR3 is 18 amino acids long. Germline V gene sequence: CDR1 MRHNA, CDR2 SNTAGT. CDR3 nucleotide sequence: TGTGCCAGCAGTCACTTCGGACAGGATGAATCTGGGGCCAACGTCCTGACTTTC. As protein: CASSHFGQDESGANVLTF.

The rearrangement uses TRBV27 and TRBJ1-2; the match to TRBD1 covers 9 bases. This CDR3 is 14 amino acids long. CDR1 MNHEY and CDR2 SMNVEV come from the germline V gene (reference sequence). The J segment lost 4 bases and the V segment lost 2 bases, leaving 2 bases of the junction unmatched. Here the CDR3 DNA reads TGTGCCAGCAGTTTAAGGGGACAGGGCTATGGCTACACCTTC. This codes for CASSLRGQGYGYTF.

Written as DNA, the CDR3 is TGTGCCAGTAGCTTTACGGAGGACCCGTCGGGGGAGCAGTTCTTC. It specifies CASSFTEDPSGEQFF. The chain uses TRBV19 and TRBJ2-1; maybe TRBD2 (5 bases). CDR1 is LNHDA, CDR2 SQIVND, per germline (reference sequence). The CDR3 is 15 residues long. V was pared by 6 bases and J by 10 bases, with 22 bases between.

The chain uses TRBV28 and TRBJ1-5, with D uncertain. The CDR3 covers 14 residues. Trimming shortened V by 2 bases and J by 0 bases, and 5 bases separated the two germline ends. In germline, CDR1 is MDHEN, CDR2 SYDVKM. The CDR3 nucleotides are TGTGCCAGCAGTTTAGTCCTTAGCAATCAGCCCCAGCATTTT. Its protein product is CASSLVLSNQPQHF.

The gene calls are TRBV2 and TRBJ1-3, with 9 bases aligning to TRBD1. Germline V lookup: CDR1 SNHLY, CDR2 FYNNEI. Trimming removed 9 bases from V and 4 bases from J; junction bases left unmatched: 10. The length of the CDR3 is 15 residues. The CDR3 coding sequence is TGTGCCAGAGGGACAGGGAGAGGTTCAGGAAACACCATATATTTT. Residues: CARGTGRGSGNTIYF.

The V gene is TRBV14, the J gene TRBJ1-4; unclear D gene. The CDR3 consists of 14 residues. The V gene lost 4 bases and the J gene lost 8 bases, with 14 bases spanning the gap. Germline V gene data show CDR1 as SGHDN and CDR2 as FVKESK. The CDR3 coding sequence is TGTGCCAGCAGCCCCGGACTCGGTCGGGAAAAACTGTTTTTT. This translates into CASSPGLGREKLFF.

In the case of this clone: Its ends do not fully match the called genes, so a read error is possible. J is TRBJ2-5 and V is TRBV7-7; 9 bases agree with TRBD1. The CDR3 has 16 residues. Germline values: CDR1 SSHAT, CDR2 FNYEAQ (reference sequence). This CDR3 reads CASSLAATGGAETQYF. Written as DNA, the CDR3 is TGTGCTAGCAGCTTAGCGGCCACAGGGGGCGCGGAGACCCAGTACTTC.

V is TRBV6-5 and J is TRBJ2-5, with unresolved D. The J call may not be correct, given that the DNA end is closer to TRBJ2-7. Per the germline V gene, CDR1 is MNHEY and CDR2 is SVGAGI. This CDR3 spans 13 amino acids. The CDR3 coding sequence is TGTGCCAGCAGCCGACACGGCTCCTACGAGCAGTACTTC. This sequence encodes CASSRHGSYEQYF.

This clone was counted a single time. The V call is TRBV10-3, the J call TRBJ1-4, with 7 bases that match TRBD1. Germline CDR1 ENHRY, CDR2 SYGVKD. V trimming: 2 bases; J trimming: 8 bases; junction bases outside the gene matches: 5. CDR3 length: 14 amino acids. The CDR3 nucleotides read TGTGCCATCAGTGAGGGAGGGGGCTCGGAAAAACTGTTTTTT. This gives the protein CAISEGGGSEKLFF.

The chain carries TRBV6-6 and TRBJ1-5; D gene uncertain. Between the trimmed V and J ends, which lost 6 bases and 4 bases, there was a span of 10 bases. Per the germline V gene, CDR1 is MNHNY and CDR2 is SVGAGI (reference sequence). The CDR3 consists of 13 residues. CDR3 protein: CASRSGNNQPQHF. The CDR3 DNA is TGTGCCAGCAGGTCCGGGAATAATCAGCCCCAGCATTTT.

The chain joins TRBV13 to TRBJ1-2; maybe TRBD1 (6 bases). Trimming took off 3 bases at V and 4 bases at J, with 15 bases between the two ends. The germline V gene has CDR1 PRHDT and CDR2 FYEKMQ (reference sequence). There are 15 residues in the CDR3. The CDR3 DNA reads as TGTGCCAGCAGCTTCGACACAGGGCGTCGCTATGGCTACACCTTC. Translated, it gives CASSFDTGRRYGYTF.

The V call is TRBV2, the J call TRBJ2-2; 7 nucleotides align to TRBD1. The CDR3 runs 12 residues. Germline CDR1 is SNHLY and CDR2 is FYNNEI. With 6 bases clipped from V and 6 bases from J, the junction kept 1 base outside the gene matches. DNA of the CDR3: TGTGCCAGCAGGACAGGGCCCGGGGAGCTGTTTTTT. Residues: CASRTGPGELFF.

CDR3 loop: CASSLGRGVNTEAFF. CDR3 nucleotides: TGTGCCAGCAGCTTAGGTCGGGGTGTGAACACTGAAGCTTTCTTT. V usage is TRBV7-2 and J usage is TRBJ1-1; D gene uncertain. The V end was cut by 1 base, the J end by 0 bases, with 9 bases between. Germline CDR1 is SGHTA and CDR2 is FQGNSA. This CDR3 region has 15 residues.

This chain joins TRBV5-4 and TRBJ2-5, with 8 bases that match TRBD1. V lost 4 bases and J lost 2; bases outside the gene matches: 4. This CDR3 contains 14 residues. Germline V gene sequence: CDR1 SGHNT, CDR2 YYREEE (reference sequence). CDR3 sequence (DNA): TGTGCCAGCAGCACGTGGACAGGGCAAGAGACCCAGTACTTC. Translated, it gives CASSTWTGQETQYF.

This chain connects TRBV13 to TRBJ2-3; D gene unclear. The CDR3 is 14 amino acids. Germline CDR1 is PRHDT and CDR2 is FYEKMQ (reference sequence). V dropped 2 bases and J dropped 4 bases, with 10 bases sitting between them. The DNA for the CDR3 is TGTGCCAGCAGCTTATTACTTGAGGCAGATACGCAGTATTTT. Amino acids: CASSLLLEADTQYF.

The V gene is TRBV23-1, the J gene TRBJ2-7; D possibly corresponds to TRBD1 (5 bases). TRBV23-1 is sorted into the ORF group, with uncertain function. Trimming took off 7 bases at V and 0 bases at J, with 13 bases between the two ends. The CDR3 is made up of 14 amino acids. CDR3 residues: CASMTVYPSYEQYF. The CDR3 DNA follows: TGCGCCAGCATGACAGTCTATCCCTCCTACGAGCAGTACTTC.

The rearrangement joins TRBV6-1 to TRBJ2-2; D may be TRBD1 (6 bases). Trimming removed 7 bases from V and 5 bases from J, with 14 bases in between. This CDR3 is 14 amino acids long. CDR1 is MNHNS and CDR2 is SASEGT in the germline V gene. The CDR3 DNA is TGTGCCAGCATTGTACAGGGAAGGACCGGGGAGCTGTTTTTT. Protein sequence: CASIVQGRTGELFF.

CDR3 sequence (DNA): TGTGCCAGCAGATACAGACTAGCGGGGAGAGGCTCCTACGAGCAGTACTTC. Residues: CASRYRLAGRGSYEQYF. The V gene is TRBV28, the J gene TRBJ2-7, with TRBD2 matching over 11 bases. The trim removed 6 bases at V and 0 bases at J, leaving 10 bases unmatched. Germline CDR1 MDHEN, CDR2 SYDVKM. The CDR3 loop spans 17 amino acids.

The V and J genes are TRBV6-1 and TRBJ1-2; no definite D call. The CDR3 extends over 14 amino acids. V lost 0 bases and J 2 bases, leaving 7 bases between the germline ends. Germline CDR1 and CDR2: MNHNS and SASEGT. CDR3 DNA: TGTGCCAGCAGTGAAGCGCTCAGGAACTATGGCTACACCTTC. Its protein product is CASSEALRNYGYTF.

The V call is TRBV23-1, the J call TRBJ1-5, with a possible D match to TRBD1 (6 bases). TRBV23-1 is given ORF status, its function remaining uncertain. Trimming shortened V by 3 bases and J by 4 bases, and 16 bases separated the two germline ends. The length of the CDR3 is 16 residues. The CDR3 region is CASSHRRTDRNQPQHF. The CDR3 DNA sequence: TGCGCCAGCAGTCATCGGAGGACAGACAGGAATCAGCCCCAGCATTTT.